This T cell receptor (beta chain) stems from a study of shared clonotypes between healthy human individuals. General study findings and limits: Only a few donors were included, so the genetic and exposure-history diversity represented was limited. A handful of donors shared around 5% of their naive CD4 clonotypes. The study's rarefaction showed incomplete sorted-subset sequencing despite large depth.

The assay was immunoSEQ multiplex PCR, and TCRdb's table has in-frame clones only and misses some. The sample contains approximately 2.5 million clones, about 92% of which appear only once. With 8 bases removed from V and 1 base from J, the gap between germline ends came to 11 bases. CDR1 MDHEN and CDR2 SYDVKM come from the germline V gene. The CDR3 totals 13 residues. As concerns this clone: Antigen unknown.

This clonotype originated in a young man in good health. Sample: naive CD4+ T cells sorted from blood. This sample's subset: CD45RA+ positively selected. V usage is TRBV28 and J usage is TRBJ1-1; weak D call: TRBD1 (6 bases). The CDR3 bases are TGTGCCAGCGGGGGGGCGGCGAACACTGAAGCTTTCTTT. Translation: CASGGAANTEAFF.